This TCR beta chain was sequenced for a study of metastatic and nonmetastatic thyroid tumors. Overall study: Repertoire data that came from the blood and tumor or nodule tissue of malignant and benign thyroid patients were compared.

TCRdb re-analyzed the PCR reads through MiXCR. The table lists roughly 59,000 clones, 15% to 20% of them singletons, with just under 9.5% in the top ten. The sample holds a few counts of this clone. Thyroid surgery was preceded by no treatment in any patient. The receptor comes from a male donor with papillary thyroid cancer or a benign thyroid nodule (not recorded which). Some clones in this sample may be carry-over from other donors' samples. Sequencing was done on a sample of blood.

The CDR3: CASSPGDREQYF. Written as DNA, the CDR3 is TGTGCCAGCAGTCCAGGGGACCGCGAGCAGTACTTC. This rearrangement joins TRBV7-9 to TRBJ2-7; D is possibly TRBD1 (6 bases). This CDR3 spans 12 amino acids. V shed 6 bases and J shed 6 bases, with 12 bases lying between them. CDR1 SEHNR and CDR2 FQNEAQ come from the germline V gene (reference sequence).